This TCR beta chain appears in the sequencing data of a study of T cells in Graves' hyperthyroidism and ophthalmopathy. The TCR beta CDR3 regions underwent amplification using RNA transcripts as the source. The TCR CDR3 was amplified in a first-round RT-PCR using the HTBI primer set. TCRdb reprocessed the multiplex PCR reads via MiXCR and lists one record per CDR3 protein. The profile shows about 290,000 distinct CDR3 sequences, about an eighth of them singletons. This clonotype was detected ten times or more. This receptor was taken from a woman aged 40 to 50 with Graves' hyperthyroidism. Sequencing used blood.

The chain's CDR3 is CSVDGAGGTDTQYF. CDR3 DNA sequence: TGCAGCGTTGATGGAGCGGGAGGCACAGATACGCAGTATTTT. J is TRBJ2-3 and V is TRBV29-1; 8 bases align to TRBD2. The CDR3 length is 14 residues. Germline V gives CDR1 SQVTM, CDR2 ANQGSEA. The V gene end was trimmed by 3 bases and the J gene end by 1 base; junction bases not matched to a gene: 3.